This T cell receptor (beta chain) originates from a study of blood T cell repertoires in COVID-19. As for the study in general: The United States, Italy and Spain provided the acute and convalescent COVID-19 samples.

Under the authors' procedure: Nucleated cell number was recorded as an estimate derived from reference gene primer amplification. Assay used: immunoSEQ multiplex PCR; TCRdb lists only in-frame clones, some missing. Clonal size and the V and J genes are those of that table, whereas D and trimming came from the DNA. The sample has 190,000 or so clones, around 89% seen once. Per the germline V gene, CDR1 is LGHDT and CDR2 is YNNKEL (reference sequence). The V end lost 4 bases, the J end lost 9 bases, and 10 bases lay between the germline ends. This CDR3 comprises 12 residues. The receptor was isolated from a woman between 25 and 40 years old with acute or convalescent COVID-19. Sequencing input: peripheral blood. The chain recombines TRBV3-1 (or the pseudogene TRBV3-2) with TRBJ1-5; D gene ambiguous. The CDR3 protein is CASSLEVGPQHF. CDR3 in DNA: TGTGCCAGCAGCCTAGAAGTCGGGCCCCAGCATTTT.